This T cell receptor (beta chain) was captured in a study of blood T cell repertoires in COVID-19. V was trimmed by 3 bases and J by 3 bases, leaving 15 bases between them. The length of the CDR3 is 16 residues. From germline, CDR1 is MGHDK and CDR2 SYGVNS. Only one count was recorded for this clone. TCRdb's copy holds only in-frame clones and misses some; the assay was immunoSEQ multiplex PCR. The sample carries 230,000 or so clones, under 90% recorded once. The sequence was collected from a man aged 30 to 45 with active or convalescent COVID-19. The chain combines TRBV25-1 with TRBJ2-4, with a possible D match to TRBD1 (5 bases). The sequenced sample was peripheral blood. CDR3 DNA: TGTGCCAGCAGTGACAGACGGAAGGGGAACAAAAACATTCAGTACTTC. Amino acids: CASSDRRKGNKNIQYF. The variable domain in full, with the rest retrieved from reference TRBV25-1 and TRBJ2-4, is EADIYQTPRYLVIGTGKKITLECSQTMGHDKMYWYQQDPGMELHLIHYSYGVNSTEKGDLSSESTVSRIRTEHFPLTLESARPSHTSQYLCASSDRRKGNKNIQYFGAGTRLSVL.